The rows below give T cell receptor beta chains drawn from one sample of a study of identical twins. TCRdb reprocessed the 5' RACE reads with MiXCR, giving one entry per CDR3 protein. The repertoire includes some 600,000 distinct CDR3 sequences, about 7% of them detected once, and 1.6% sits in the top ten. These data were likewise used in another study, on yellow fever vaccine responses in identical twins.

Sequencing was done on a sample of PBMCs. Source of these receptors: a woman between 18 and 30 years old in good health. Each CDR3 is given with its conserved first and last residue. The D gene is left open where the match is weak. Rows may omit the clone size; those that give it use once, few, many or a size class.

J gene,clone size,V gene,D gene,CDR3 protein,CDR3 DNA
TRBJ1-1,many,TRBV2,.,CSTGWVENTEAFF,TGTTCTACAGGGTGGGTCGAGAACACTGAAGCTTTCTTT
TRBJ2-2,many,TRBV5-1,TRBD1,CASSLDGTVAPGELFF,TGCGCCAGCAGCTTGGACGGGACAGTAGCCCCCGGGGAGCTGTTTTTT
TRBJ1-6,few,TRBV20-1,.,CSAPRDGEYSPLHF,TGCAGTGCTCCCCGGGACGGAGAGTATTCACCCCTCCACTTT
TRBJ2-5,many,TRBV2,.,CASSESRDQQETQYF,TGTGCCAGCAGTGAGAGTAGGGACCAACAAGAGACCCAGTACTTC
TRBJ2-4,many,TRBV5-1,.,CASRRDLAKNIQYF,TGCGCCAGCAGAAGGGACTTAGCCAAAAACATTCAGTACTTC
TRBJ1-2,.,TRBV12-3/TRBV12-4,.,CASSDRTYGYTF,TGTGCCAGCAGTGACAGGACATATGGCTACACCTTC
TRBJ2-3,few,TRBV6-1,TRBD2,CASSGLAGGHTDTQYF,TGTGCCAGCAGTGGACTAGCGGGGGGGCATACAGATACGCAGTATTTT
TRBJ1-1,.,TRBV6-2/TRBV6-3,.,CASSYVLEAFF,TGTGCCAGCAGTTATGTCCTGGAAGCTTTCTTT
TRBJ1-6,.,TRBV27,.,CASSLSERTVSTPLHF,TGTGCCAGCAGTTTATCCGAGCGAACAGTTTCTACACCCCTCCACTTT
TRBJ2-2,few,TRBV5-1,.,CASSFPGPSPLNTGELFF,TGCGCCAGCAGCTTTCCGGGTCCTTCCCCTCTGAACACCGGGGAGCTGTTTTTT
TRBJ2-2,many,TRBV7-2,.,CASSLFRRGTGELFF,TGTGCCAGCAGCTTATTCAGGCGTGGCACCGGGGAGCTGTTTTTT
TRBJ2-1,few,TRBV24-1,.,CATSDKYRVLINEQFF,TGTGCCACCAGTGATAAGTACAGAGTTTTAATCAATGAGCAGTTCTTC
TRBJ2-2,.,TRBV25-1,TRBD2,CASTRGEGWDTGELFF,TGTGCCAGCACCCGTGGGGAGGGATGGGACACCGGGGAGCTGTTTTTT
TRBJ2-1,few,TRBV5-1,TRBD2,CASSLEGLADREQFF,TGCGCCAGCAGCTTGGAGGGACTAGCGGACCGGGAGCAGTTCTTC
TRBJ2-1,few,TRBV12-5,TRBD2,CASGFSPGLAGVEQFF,TGTGCTAGTGGTTTTTCCCCGGGACTAGCGGGAGTGGAGCAGTTCTTC
TRBJ2-2,many,TRBV4-2,TRBD2,CASSQEGGGNSGGELFF,TGTGCCAGCAGCCAAGAGGGGGGGGGAAATTCCGGCGGGGAGCTGTTTTTT
TRBJ2-3,few,TRBV5-1,TRBD2,CASSLAHAGGPSDTQYF,TGCGCCAGCAGCTTGGCTCACGCGGGAGGGCCATCAGATACGCAGTATTTT
TRBJ2-1,.,TRBV24-1,.,CATSDSPLAGYNEQFF,TGTGCCACCAGTGATTCTCCCCTAGCCGGTTACAATGAGCAGTTCTTC
TRBJ2-1,many,TRBV7-9,.,CASSKRPDNEQFF,TGTGCCAGCAGCAAAAGACCCGACAATGAGCAGTTCTTC
TRBJ2-3,few,TRBV20-1,TRBD2,CSASGLAGTGDTQYF,TGCAGTGCTAGTGGACTAGCGGGGACGGGGGATACGCAGTATTTT
TRBJ2-2,.,TRBV4-2,.,CASSQAVWDSQTGELFF,TGTGCCAGCAGCCAAGCGGTGTGGGACTCCCAAACCGGGGAGCTGTTTTTT
TRBJ2-7,many,TRBV7-2,.,CASSYNGEQYF,TGTGCCAGCAGTTATAACGGGGAGCAGTACTTC
TRBJ2-3,few,TRBV2,TRBD1,CASKGQGSFSTDTQYF,TGTGCCAGCAAGGGACAGGGCTCCTTTAGCACAGATACGCAGTATTTT
TRBJ2-7,few,TRBV12-3/TRBV12-4,.,CASSPWTAALTYEQYF,TGTGCCAGCAGCCCCTGGACCGCGGCCCTTACCTACGAGCAGTACTTC
TRBJ2-2,few,TRBV24-1,TRBD2,CATSDWTSEAGELFF,TGTGCCACCAGTGATTGGACTAGCGAAGCCGGGGAGCTGTTTTTT
TRBJ2-3,.,TRBV20-1,TRBD2,CSARDQLAGDWDTQYF,TGCAGTGCTAGAGATCAACTAGCGGGAGATTGGGATACGCAGTATTTT
TRBJ2-1,many,TRBV15,TRBD2,CATSRGLAGEVYEQFF,TGTGCCACCAGCAGAGGGTTAGCGGGAGAAGTTTATGAGCAGTTCTTC